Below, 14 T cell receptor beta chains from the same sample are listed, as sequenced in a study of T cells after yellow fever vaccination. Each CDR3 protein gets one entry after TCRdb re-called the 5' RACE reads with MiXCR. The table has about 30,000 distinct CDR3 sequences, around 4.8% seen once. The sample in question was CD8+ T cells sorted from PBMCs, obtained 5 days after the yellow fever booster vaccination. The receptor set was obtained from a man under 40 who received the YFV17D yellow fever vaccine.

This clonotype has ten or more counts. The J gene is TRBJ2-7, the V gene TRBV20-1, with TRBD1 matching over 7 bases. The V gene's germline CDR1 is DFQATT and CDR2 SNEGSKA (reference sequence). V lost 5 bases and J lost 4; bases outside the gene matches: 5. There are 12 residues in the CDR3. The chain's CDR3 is CSAVDRVYEQYF. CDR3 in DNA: TGCAGTGCTGTCGACAGGGTATACGAGCAGTACTTC.

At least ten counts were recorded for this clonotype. The CDR3 is CSAVAGGEGTDTQYF. Written as DNA, the CDR3 is TGCAGTGCCGTAGCGGGAGGCGAGGGCACAGATACGCAGTATTTT. The chain is built from TRBV20-1 and TRBJ2-3; 10 bases are shared with TRBD2. The CDR3 runs 15 residues. Germline values: CDR1 DFQATT, CDR2 SNEGSKA (reference sequence). Losses at the gene ends were 6 bases for V and 1 base for J; bases not matched to a gene: 7.

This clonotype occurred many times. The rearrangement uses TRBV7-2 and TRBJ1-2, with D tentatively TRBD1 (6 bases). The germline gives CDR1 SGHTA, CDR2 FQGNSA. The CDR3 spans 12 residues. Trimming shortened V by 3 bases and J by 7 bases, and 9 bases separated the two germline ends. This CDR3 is CASSFSRGGYTF. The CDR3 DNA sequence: TGTGCCAGCAGCTTTTCCAGGGGTGGCTACACCTTC. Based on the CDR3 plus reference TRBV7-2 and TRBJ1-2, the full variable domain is GAGVSQSPSNKVTEKGKDVELRCDPISGHTALYWYRQSLGQGLEFLIYFQGNSAPDKSGLPSDRFSAERTGGSVSTLTIQRTQQEDSAVYLCASSFSRGGYTFGSGTRLTVV.

In DNA form, the CDR3 reads TGCAGCGTTGCCCAGCGGGAGGAATTTGGCACAGATACGCAGTATTTT. Amino acids: CSVAQREEFGTDTQYF. The genes are TRBV29-1 and TRBJ2-3; 9 bases map to TRBD2. J lost 1 base, V lost 4 bases, and 9 bases had no gene match. Germline lookup yields CDR1 SQVTM and CDR2 ANQGSEA. This CDR3 contains 16 residues.

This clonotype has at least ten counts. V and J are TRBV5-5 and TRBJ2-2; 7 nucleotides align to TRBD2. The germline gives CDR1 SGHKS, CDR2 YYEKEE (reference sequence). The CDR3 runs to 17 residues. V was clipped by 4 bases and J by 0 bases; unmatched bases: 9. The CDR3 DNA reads TGTGCCAGCAGCCGATCTGGGGGGAGGGCGAACACCGGGGAGCTGTTTTTT. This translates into CASSRSGGRANTGELFF. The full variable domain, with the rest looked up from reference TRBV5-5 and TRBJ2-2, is DAGVTQSPTHLIKTRGQQVTLRCSPISGHKSVSWYQQVLGQGPQFIFQYYEKEERGRGNFPDRFSARQFPNYSSELNVNALLLGDSALYLCASSRSGGRANTGELFFGEGSRLTVL.

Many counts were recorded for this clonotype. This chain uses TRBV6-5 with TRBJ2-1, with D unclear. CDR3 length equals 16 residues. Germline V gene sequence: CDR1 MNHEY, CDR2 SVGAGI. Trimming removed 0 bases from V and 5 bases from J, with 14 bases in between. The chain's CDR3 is CASSYSNLLGHNEQFF. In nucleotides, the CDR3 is TGTGCCAGCAGTTACTCGAACTTGCTAGGCCACAATGAGCAGTTCTTC.

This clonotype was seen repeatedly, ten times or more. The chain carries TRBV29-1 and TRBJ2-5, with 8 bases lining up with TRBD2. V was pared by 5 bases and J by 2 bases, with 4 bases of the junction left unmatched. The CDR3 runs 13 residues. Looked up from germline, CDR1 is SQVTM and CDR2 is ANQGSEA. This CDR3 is CSVRIAGQETQYF. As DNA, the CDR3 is TGCAGCGTTCGTATAGCGGGGCAAGAGACCCAGTACTTC. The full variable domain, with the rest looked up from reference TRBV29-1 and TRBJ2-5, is SAVISQKPSRDICQRGTSLTIQCQVDSQVTMMFWYRQQPGQSLTLIATANQGSEATYESGFVIDKFPISRPNLTFSTLTVSNMSPEDSSIYLCSVRIAGQETQYFGPGTRLLVL.

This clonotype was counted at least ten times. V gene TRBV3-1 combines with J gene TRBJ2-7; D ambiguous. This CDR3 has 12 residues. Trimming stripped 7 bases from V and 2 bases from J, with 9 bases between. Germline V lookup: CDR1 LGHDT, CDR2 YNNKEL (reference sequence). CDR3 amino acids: CASNSKAYEQYF. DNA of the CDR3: TGTGCCAGCAACTCAAAGGCCTACGAGCAGTACTTC.

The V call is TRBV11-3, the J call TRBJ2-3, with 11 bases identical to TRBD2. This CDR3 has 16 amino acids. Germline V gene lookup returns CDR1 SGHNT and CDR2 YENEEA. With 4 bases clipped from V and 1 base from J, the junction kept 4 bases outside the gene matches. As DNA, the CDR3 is TGTGCCAGCAGCTACGGGACTAGCGGAGGCACAGATACGCAGTATTTT. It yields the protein CASSYGTSGGTDTQYF. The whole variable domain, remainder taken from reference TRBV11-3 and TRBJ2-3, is EAGVVQSPRYKIIEKKQPVAFWCNPISGHNTLYWYLQNLGQGPELLIRYENEEAVDDSQLPKDRFSAERLKGVDSTLKIQPAELGDSAVYLCASSYGTSGGTDTQYFGPGTRLTVL.

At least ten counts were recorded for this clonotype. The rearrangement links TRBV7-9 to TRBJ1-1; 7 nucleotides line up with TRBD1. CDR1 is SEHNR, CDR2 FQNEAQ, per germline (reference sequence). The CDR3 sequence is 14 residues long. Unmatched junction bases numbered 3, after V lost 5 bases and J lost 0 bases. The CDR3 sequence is CASSPGQLNTEAFF. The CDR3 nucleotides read TGTGCCAGCAGCCCGGGACAGCTGAACACTGAAGCTTTCTTT.

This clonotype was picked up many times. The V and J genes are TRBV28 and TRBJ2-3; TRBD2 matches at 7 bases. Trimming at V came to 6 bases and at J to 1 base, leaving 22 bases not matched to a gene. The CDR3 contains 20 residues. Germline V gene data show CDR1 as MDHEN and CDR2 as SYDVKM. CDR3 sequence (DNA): TGTGCCAGCAGCCTTTTGGGGGGAGGGAGGCTCGGGGCTGGCACAGATACGCAGTATTTT. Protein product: CASSLLGGGRLGAGTDTQYF. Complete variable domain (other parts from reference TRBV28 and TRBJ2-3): DVKVTQSSRYLVKRTGEKVFLECVQDMDHENMFWYRQDPGLGLRLIYFSYDVKMKEKGDIPEGYSVSREKKERFSLILESASTNQTSMYLCASSLLGGGRLGAGTDTQYFGPGTRLTVL.

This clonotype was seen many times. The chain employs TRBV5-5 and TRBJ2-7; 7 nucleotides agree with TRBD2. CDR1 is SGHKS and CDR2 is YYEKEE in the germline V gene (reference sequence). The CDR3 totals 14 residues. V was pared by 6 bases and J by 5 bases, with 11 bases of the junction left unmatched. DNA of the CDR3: TGTGCCAGCACTCATGGGGAGGGCCGGAACGAGCAGTACTTC. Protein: CASTHGEGRNEQYF.

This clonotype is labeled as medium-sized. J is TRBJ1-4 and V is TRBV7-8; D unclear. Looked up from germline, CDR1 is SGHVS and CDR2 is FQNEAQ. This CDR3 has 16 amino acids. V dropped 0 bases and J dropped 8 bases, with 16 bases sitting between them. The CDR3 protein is CASSLAGSTVREKLFF. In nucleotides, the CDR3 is TGTGCCAGCAGCTTAGCGGGTTCCACAGTGAGGGAAAAACTGTTTTTT.

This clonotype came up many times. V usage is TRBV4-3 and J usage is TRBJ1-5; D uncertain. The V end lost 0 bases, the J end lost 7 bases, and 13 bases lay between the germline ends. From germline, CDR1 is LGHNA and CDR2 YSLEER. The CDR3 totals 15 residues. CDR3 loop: CASSQDSGVGQPQHF. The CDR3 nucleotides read TGCGCCAGCAGCCAAGATTCCGGGGTGGGGCAGCCCCAGCATTTT.